This T cell receptor (beta chain) was sequenced for a study of cytotoxic CD8 clonotypes in ibrutinib-treated CLL. This CDR3 spans 12 amino acids. CDR1 and CDR2 from the germline V gene are SGHVS and FNYEAQ. Trimming pared 3 bases from V and 6 bases from J, leaving 5 bases between. Clones were read by immunoSEQ multiplex PCR, and TCRdb kept only the in-frame ones, dropping some. The sample includes approximately 330,000 clones, around four fifths seen only once; the top ten take under 8.5%. The chain employs TRBV7-6 and TRBJ2-2, with D uncertain. The receptor was isolated from a human donor with chronic lymphocytic leukemia. Specimen: PBMCs, collected before ibrutinib treatment. In DNA, the CDR3 is TGTGCCAGCAGCTTTCGGGCCGGGGAGCTGTTTTTT. It is translated as CASSFRAGELFF.